This T cell receptor beta chain was identified during a study of T cell repertoires in cytomegalovirus infection. Study-level background: Both a matching HLA type and CMV infection were indicated by public TCR beta signatures.

Germline CDR1 and CDR2: MNHEY and SVGAGI. V lost 5 bases to trimming and J lost 8 bases; unmatched junction nucleotides: 8. This CDR3 is built from 13 residues. Study results and limitations: The cumulative frequency of public TCR beta families distinguished individuals who carried CMV together with the relevant HLA. Predominance within the ex vivo response was attributable to HLA-C-restricted CMV-specific TCR beta clonotypes.

TCRdb reprocessed the reads via MiXCR and lists one record per CDR3 protein. Among approximately 200,000 distinct CDR3 sequences listed, 28% were seen once. Only a few counts were recorded for this clonotype. What it binds is not known. The J gene is TRBJ1-2, the V gene TRBV6-5; 7 nucleotides align to TRBD1. This receptor was taken from a human donor in good health (CMV status not recorded). Some clones in this sample may be carry-over from other donors' samples. The specimen was PBMCs. The CDR3 is CASSVLYRGGYTF. The DNA of the CDR3 is TGTGCCAGCAGTGTACTCTACAGGGGCGGCTACACCTTC.